The entry below describes one T cell receptor (beta chain). Unique molecular identifiers were used to barcode this TCRbeta library. MiXCR, applied by TCRdb to the PCR reads, yields one record per CDR3 protein. The sample shows 700,000 or so distinct CDR3 sequences, less than 15% of them seen only once. The data were obtained in a study of T-cell reconstitution after alpha-beta-depleted transplantation in children. Here the sequenced sample was PBMCs, taken before TCRalphabeta/CD19-depleted stem cell transplant. This sequence originates from a girl aged 2 to 9 with congenital amegakaryocytic thrombocytopenia, due to receive a stem cell transplant.

This CDR3 is CSARDNRARQETQYF. As DNA, the CDR3 is TGCAGTGCTAGAGATAATAGGGCGCGACAAGAGACCCAGTACTTC. The gene calls are TRBV20-1 and TRBJ2-5; D unresolved. The ends were cut back, 0 bases at V and 2 bases at J, with 13 bases in the middle. The CDR3 length is 15 residues. The germline gives CDR1 DFQATT, CDR2 SNEGSKA (reference sequence).